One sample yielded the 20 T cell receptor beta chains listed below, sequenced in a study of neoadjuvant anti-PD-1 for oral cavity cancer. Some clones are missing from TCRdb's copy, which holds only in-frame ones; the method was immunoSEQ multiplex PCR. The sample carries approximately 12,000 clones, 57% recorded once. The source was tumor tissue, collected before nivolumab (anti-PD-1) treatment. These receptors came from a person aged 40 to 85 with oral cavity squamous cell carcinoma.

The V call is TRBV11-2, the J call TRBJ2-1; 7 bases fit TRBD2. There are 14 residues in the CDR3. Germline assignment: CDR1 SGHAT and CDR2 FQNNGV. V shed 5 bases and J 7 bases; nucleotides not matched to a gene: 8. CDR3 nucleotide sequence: TGTGCCAGCAGCCCCCGGCTAGCGGATAATGAGCAGTTCTTC. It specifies CASSPRLADNEQFF.

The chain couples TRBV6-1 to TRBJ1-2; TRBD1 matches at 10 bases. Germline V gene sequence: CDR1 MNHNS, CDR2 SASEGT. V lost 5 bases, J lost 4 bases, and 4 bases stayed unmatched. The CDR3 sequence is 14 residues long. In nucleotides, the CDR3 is TGTGCCAGCAGTACCGGACAGGGGGGCTATGGCTACACCTTC. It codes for CASSTGQGGYGYTF.

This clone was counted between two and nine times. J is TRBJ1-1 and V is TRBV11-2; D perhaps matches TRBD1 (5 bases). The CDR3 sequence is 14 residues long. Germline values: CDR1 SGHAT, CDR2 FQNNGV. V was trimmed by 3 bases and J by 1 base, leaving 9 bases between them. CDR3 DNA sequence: TGTGCCAGCAGCTTCTCGAGGGGGAACACTGAAGCTTTCTTT. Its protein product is CASSFSRGNTEAFF.

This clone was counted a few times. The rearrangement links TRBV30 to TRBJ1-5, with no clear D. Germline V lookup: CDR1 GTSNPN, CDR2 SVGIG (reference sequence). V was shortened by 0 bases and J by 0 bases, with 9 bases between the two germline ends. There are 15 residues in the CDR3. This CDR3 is CAWSVEAASNQPQHF. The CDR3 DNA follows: TGTGCCTGGAGTGTAGAGGCAGCTAGCAATCAGCCCCAGCATTTT. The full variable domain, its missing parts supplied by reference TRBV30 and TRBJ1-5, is SQTIHQWPATLVQPVGSPLSLECTVEGTSNPNLYWYRQAAGRGLQLLFYSVGIGQISSEVPQNLSASRPQDRQFILSSKKLLLSDSGFYLCAWSVEAASNQPQHFGDGTRLSIL.

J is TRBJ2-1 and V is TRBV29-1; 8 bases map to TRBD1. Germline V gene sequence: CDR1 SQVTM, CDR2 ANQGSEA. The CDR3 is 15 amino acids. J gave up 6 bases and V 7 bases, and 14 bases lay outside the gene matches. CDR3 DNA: TGCAGCGCTATGGGACAGGAGTCAGCAGGCAATGAGCAGTTCTTC. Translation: CSAMGQESAGNEQFF.

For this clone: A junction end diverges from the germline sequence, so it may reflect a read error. The CDR3 DNA reads TGCAGCGTTGACAACCCCTTAGCCTATAATGAGCAGTTCTTC. Its protein is CSVDNPLAYNEQFF. V gene TRBV29-1 combines with J gene TRBJ2-1; D gene uncertain. CDR1 and CDR2 (germline): SQVTM, ANQGSEA. There are 14 residues in the CDR3.

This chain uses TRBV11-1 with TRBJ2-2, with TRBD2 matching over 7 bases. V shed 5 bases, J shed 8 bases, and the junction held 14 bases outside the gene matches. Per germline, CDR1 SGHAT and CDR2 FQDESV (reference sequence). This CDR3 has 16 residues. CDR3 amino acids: CASSPEAGAAMGELFF. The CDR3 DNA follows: TGTGCCAGCAGCCCGGAGGCGGGAGCTGCGATGGGGGAGCTGTTTTTT.

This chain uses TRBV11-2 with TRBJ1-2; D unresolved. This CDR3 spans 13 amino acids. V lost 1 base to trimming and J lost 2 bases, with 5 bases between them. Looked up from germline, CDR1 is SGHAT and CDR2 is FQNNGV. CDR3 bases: TGTGCCAGCAGCTTAGGACAAAACTATGGCTACACCTTC. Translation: CASSLGQNYGYTF.

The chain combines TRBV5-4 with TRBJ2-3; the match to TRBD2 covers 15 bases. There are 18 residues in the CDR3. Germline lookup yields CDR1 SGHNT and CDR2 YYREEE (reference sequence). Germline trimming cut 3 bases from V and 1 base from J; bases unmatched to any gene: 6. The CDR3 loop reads CASSSGTSGRRGTDTQYF. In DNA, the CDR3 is TGTGCCAGCAGCTCCGGGACTAGCGGGAGGCGCGGCACAGATACGCAGTATTTT. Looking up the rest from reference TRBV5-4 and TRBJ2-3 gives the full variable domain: ETGVTQSPTHLIKTRGQQVTLRCSSQSGHNTVSWYQQALGQGPQFIFQYYREEENGRGNFPPRFSGLQFPNYSSELNVNALELDDSALYLCASSSGTSGRRGTDTQYFGPGTRLTVL.

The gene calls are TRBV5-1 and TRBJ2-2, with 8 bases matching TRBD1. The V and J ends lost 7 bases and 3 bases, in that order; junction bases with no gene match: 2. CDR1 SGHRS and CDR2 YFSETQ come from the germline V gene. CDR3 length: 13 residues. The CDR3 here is CASLQGDTGELFF. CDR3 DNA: TGCGCCAGCTTACAGGGGGACACCGGGGAGCTGTTTTTT.

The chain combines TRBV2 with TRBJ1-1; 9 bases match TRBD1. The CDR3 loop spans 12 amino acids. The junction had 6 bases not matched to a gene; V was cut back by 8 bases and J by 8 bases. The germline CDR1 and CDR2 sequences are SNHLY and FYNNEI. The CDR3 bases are TGTGCCAGCCGCGGACAGGGGCGGGAAGCTTTCTTT. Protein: CASRGQGREAFF.

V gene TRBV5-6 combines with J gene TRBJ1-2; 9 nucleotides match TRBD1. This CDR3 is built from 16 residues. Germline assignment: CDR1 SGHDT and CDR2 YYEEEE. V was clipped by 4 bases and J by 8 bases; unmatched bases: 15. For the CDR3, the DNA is TGTGCCAGCAGCGTGGGGAACAGGGGGCAGGGTTTCGGCTACACCTTC. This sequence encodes CASSVGNRGQGFGYTF. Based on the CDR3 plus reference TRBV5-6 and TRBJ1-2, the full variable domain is DAGVTQSPTHLIKTRGQQVTLRCSPKSGHDTVSWYQQALGQGPQFIFQYYEEEERQRGNFPDRFSGHQFPNYSSELNVNALLLGDSALYLCASSVGNRGQGFGYTFGSGTRLTVV.

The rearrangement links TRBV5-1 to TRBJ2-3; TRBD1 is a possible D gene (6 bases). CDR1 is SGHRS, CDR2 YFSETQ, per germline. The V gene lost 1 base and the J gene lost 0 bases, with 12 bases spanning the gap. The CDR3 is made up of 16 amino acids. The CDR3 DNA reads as TGCGCCAGCAGCTTGAGGCTACAGGGCAGCACAGATACGCAGTATTTT. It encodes CASSLRLQGSTDTQYF.

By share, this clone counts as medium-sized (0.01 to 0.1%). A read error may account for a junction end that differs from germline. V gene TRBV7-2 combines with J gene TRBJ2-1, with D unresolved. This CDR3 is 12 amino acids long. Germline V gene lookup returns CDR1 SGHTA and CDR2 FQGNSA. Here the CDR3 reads CASGPYRASEIF. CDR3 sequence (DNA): TGTGCCAGCGGACCCTACCGGGCCTCTGAAATCTTC.

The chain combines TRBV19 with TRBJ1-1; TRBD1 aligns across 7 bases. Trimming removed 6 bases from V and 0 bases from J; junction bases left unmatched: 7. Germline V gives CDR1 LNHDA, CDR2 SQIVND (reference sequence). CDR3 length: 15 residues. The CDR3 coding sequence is TGTGCCAGTAGCCCCGGGACAGAATTGAACACTGAAGCTTTCTTT. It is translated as CASSPGTELNTEAFF.

The CDR3 region has the DNA TGTGCCAGCAGTCCGGACAGGGGATTGTGGAACACTGAAGCTTTCTTT. Translation gives CASSPDRGLWNTEAFF. J is TRBJ1-1 and V is TRBV28; TRBD1 aligns across 9 bases. Trimming removed 5 bases from V and 1 base from J; junction bases left unmatched: 8. This CDR3 comprises 16 residues. Germline CDR1 reads MDHEN; CDR2 reads SYDVKM.

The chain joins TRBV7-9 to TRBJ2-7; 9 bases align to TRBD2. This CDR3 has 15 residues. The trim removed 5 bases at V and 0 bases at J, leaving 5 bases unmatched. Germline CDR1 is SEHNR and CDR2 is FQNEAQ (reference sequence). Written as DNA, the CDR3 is TGTGCCAGCAGCCGGTGGACTAGCGACTCCTACGAGCAGTACTTC. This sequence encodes CASSRWTSDSYEQYF.

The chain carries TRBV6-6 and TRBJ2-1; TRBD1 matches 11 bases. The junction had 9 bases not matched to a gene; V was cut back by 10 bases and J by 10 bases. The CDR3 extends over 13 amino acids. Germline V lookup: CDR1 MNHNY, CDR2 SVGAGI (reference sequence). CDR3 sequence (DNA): TGTGCCAACTCCGGGACAGGGGGAAGAGAGCAGTTCTTC. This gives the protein CANSGTGGREQFF.

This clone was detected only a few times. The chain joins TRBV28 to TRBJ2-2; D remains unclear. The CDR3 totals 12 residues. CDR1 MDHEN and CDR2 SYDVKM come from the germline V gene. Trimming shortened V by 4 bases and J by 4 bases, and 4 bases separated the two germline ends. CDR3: CASSSSTGELFF. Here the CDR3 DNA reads TGTGCCAGCAGTTCAAGCACCGGGGAGCTGTTTTTT.

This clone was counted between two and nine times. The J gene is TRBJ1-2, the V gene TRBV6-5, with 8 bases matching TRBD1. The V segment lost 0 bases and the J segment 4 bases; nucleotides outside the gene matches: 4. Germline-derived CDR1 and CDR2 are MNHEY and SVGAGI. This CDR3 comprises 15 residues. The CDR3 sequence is CASSYSGQAPYGYTF. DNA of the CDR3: TGTGCCAGCAGTTACTCGGGACAGGCCCCCTATGGCTACACCTTC.